This T cell receptor beta chain appears in the sequencing data of a study of T-cell reconstitution after alpha-beta-depleted transplantation in children. Whole-study results and caveats: Reportedly, only several hundred clones from non-depleted graft cells drove alpha-beta T-cell counts at about two months.

Per germline, CDR1 MNHNS and CDR2 SASEGT. Trimming took off 8 bases at V and 0 bases at J, with 17 bases between the two ends. CDR3 length equals 15 residues. About this clonotype itself: The antigen remains unidentified.

Preparation of the TCRbeta library involved a method that used unique molecular identifiers. MiXCR, applied by TCRdb to the PCR reads, yields one record per CDR3 protein. The sample carries 77,000 or so distinct CDR3 sequences, roughly 18% recorded once. The sample was PBMCs, mostly from graft donor cells, taken 360 days after TCRalphabeta/CD19-depleted stem cell transplant. V is TRBV6-1 and J is TRBJ2-7; D may correspond to TRBD1 or TRBD2 (6 bases each). The sequence was obtained from a male patient between 2 and 10 years old who had a stem cell transplant for acute lymphoblastic leukemia, so the T cells may come from the graft donor. The CDR3 DNA follows: TGTGCCAGCTTCAAAAGGGGGGCCCTCTCCTACGAGCAGTACTTC. Its protein product is CASFKRGALSYEQYF.